The 27 T cell receptor beta chains reported below all come from one sample, sequenced in a study of blood T cell repertoires in COVID-19 (dated by TCRdb to the early 2020s). The library was prepared using the immunoSEQ multiplex PCR assay. TCRdb holds this immuneACCESS table with in-frame rearrangements only. Some clones are missing; in checked studies, unresolved V genes explain under half, and the rest has no known cause. The sample contains about 47,000 clones, around 83% of them found a single time. The ten biggest clones cover roughly 14% of the sample. The specimen sequenced was peripheral blood. The source of these receptors is a human donor with acute or convalescent COVID-19. The donor label of this sample is uncertain.

V usage is TRBV7-2 and J usage is TRBJ1-1, with a possible D match to TRBD1 (6 bases). V was cut by 4 bases and J by 1 base, with 16 bases left in between. This CDR3 has 16 residues. Germline V CDR1 and CDR2: SGHTA, FQGNSA. The CDR3 nucleotides are TGTGCCAGCAGCTCGGCTTGGGGAGGGGGGAACACTGAAGCTTTCTTT. Protein product: CASSSAWGGGNTEAFF.

V is TRBV6-2 or TRBV6-3 and J is TRBJ1-1; 7 bases map to TRBD1. Germline CDR1 and CDR2: MNHEY and SVGEGT. The V segment lost 5 bases and the J segment 5 bases; nucleotides outside the gene matches: 11. The CDR3 extends over 15 amino acids. The CDR3 region is CASSPQSYRGTEAFF. CDR3 bases: TGTGCCAGCAGTCCCCAATCTTACAGGGGTACTGAAGCTTTCTTT.

This chain joins TRBV4-1 and TRBJ1-1; no clear D gene. The CDR3 is 16 amino acids. Trimming stripped 1 base from V and 4 bases from J, with 16 bases between. Looked up from germline, CDR1 is MGHRA and CDR2 is YSYEKL. CDR3 bases: TGCGCCAGCAGCCAAGGGATCATCGGTAGAGGCACTGAAGCTTTCTTT. Translation: CASSQGIIGRGTEAFF.

This chain uses TRBV28 with TRBJ1-4; the match to TRBD1 covers 10 bases. CDR3 length: 14 residues. The V segment lost 6 bases and the J segment 2 bases; nucleotides outside the gene matches: 0. Germline V gene data show CDR1 as MDHEN and CDR2 as SYDVKM. CDR3: CASRGQGTNEKLFF. The CDR3 region has the DNA TGTGCCAGCAGGGGACAGGGGACTAATGAAAAACTGTTTTTT.

This clone was detected only a few times. The chain carries TRBV27 and TRBJ1-2; 8 bases match TRBD1. Germline lookup yields CDR1 MNHEY and CDR2 SMNVEV (reference sequence). V shed 4 bases, J shed 8 bases, and the junction held 9 bases outside the gene matches. CDR3 length: 14 amino acids. CDR3 DNA: TGTGCCAGCAGTTCTTTTGACAGGGGAGGGGGCTACACCTTC. Residues: CASSSFDRGGGYTF.

This chain joins TRBV7-2 and TRBJ2-7, with D possibly TRBD2 on 6 matching bases. The CDR3 has 18 residues. Germline V CDR1 and CDR2: SGHTA, FQGNSA. Trimming left V 4 bases short and J 7 bases short, with 29 bases between. The CDR3 sequence is CASSSLPPYGRDHQEQYF. For the CDR3, the DNA is TGTGCCAGCAGCTCCCTACCGCCGTATGGGCGGGACCATCAAGAGCAGTACTTC.

The chain has TRBV7-2 and TRBJ2-7; the D gene is possibly TRBD2 (5 bases). The V and J ends lost 0 bases and 3 bases respectively, with 6 bases between them. The CDR3 totals 13 residues. Germline-derived CDR1 and CDR2 are SGHTA and FQGNSA. Here the CDR3 DNA reads TGTGCCAGCAGCTTAGCAGGGAGCTACGAGCAGTACTTC. The encoded protein is CASSLAGSYEQYF.

The table lists this clone with a few counts. This sequence joins TRBV5-6 and TRBJ2-7, with TRBD1 identical over 9 bases. Looked up from germline, CDR1 is SGHDT and CDR2 is YYEEEE. This CDR3 comprises 16 residues. V trimming: 0 bases; J trimming: 4 bases; junction bases outside the gene matches: 8. The CDR3 bases are TGTGCCAGCAGCTTGGGGACAGGGGTCTTCGGATACGAGCAGTACTTC. Protein sequence: CASSLGTGVFGYEQYF.

This clone turned up a few times. CDR3: CASSSTRSETQYF. As DNA, the CDR3 is TGTGCCAGCAGCTCCACTAGGAGTGAGACCCAGTACTTC. V usage is TRBV7-2 and J usage is TRBJ2-5; tentatively, D is TRBD2 (5 bases). Germline V gene sequence: CDR1 SGHTA, CDR2 FQGNSA. The CDR3 totals 13 residues. V lost 4 bases, J lost 5 bases, and 11 bases lay in between.

The chain recombines TRBV7-9 with TRBJ2-7, with D unclear. Germline values: CDR1 SEHNR, CDR2 FQNEAQ (reference sequence). The CDR3 is 12 residues long. Deletions cut 2 bases from V and 4 bases from J, with 6 bases between. The CDR3 DNA is TGTGCCAGCAGCTTACAGATATACGAGCAGTACTTC. Translating it yields CASSLQIYEQYF.

This clone has a single count. The chain recombines TRBV24-1 with TRBJ1-2; D is unresolved. V was pared by 4 bases and J by 8 bases, with 7 bases between. The CDR3 sequence is 11 residues long. Germline-derived CDR1 and CDR2 are KGHDR and SFDVKD. CDR3 sequence (DNA): TGTGCCACCAGTGACTTTGGCGGCTACACCTTC. Its protein is CATSDFGGYTF.

V is TRBV7-3 and J is TRBJ2-2, with 8 bases lining up with TRBD2. The length of the CDR3 is 15 residues. The ends lost 5 bases at V and 5 bases at J; junction bases unmatched: 7. Germline assignment: CDR1 SGHTA and CDR2 FQGTGA. Here the CDR3 reads CASSPSGGGTGELFF. The CDR3 DNA sequence: TGTGCCAGCAGCCCAAGCGGGGGTGGGACCGGGGAGCTGTTTTTT.

V gene TRBV7-8 combines with J gene TRBJ1-2, with 7 bases identical to TRBD1. Germline trimming cut 5 bases from V and 5 bases from J; bases unmatched to any gene: 8. There are 14 residues in the CDR3. CDR1 is SGHVS and CDR2 is FQNEAQ in the germline V gene. This CDR3 is CASSRGGQLYGYTF. The CDR3 DNA sequence: TGTGCCAGCAGCCGAGGGGGACAGTTGTATGGCTACACCTTC.

Remarks on this clone: The same CDR3 is also encoded by other DNA sequences in this sample. V usage is TRBV19 and J usage is TRBJ1-1; 10 bases are shared with TRBD1. Per the germline V gene, CDR1 is LNHDA and CDR2 is SQIVND (reference sequence). The CDR3 consists of 15 residues. The V and J ends lost 6 bases and 1 base, in that order; junction bases with no gene match: 5. CDR3 in DNA: TGTGCCAGTAGCTGGACAGGGGGTAGGAACACTGAAGCTTTCTTT. Amino acids: CASSWTGGRNTEAFF. Filled out from reference TRBV19 and TRBJ1-1, the complete variable domain reads DGGITQSPKYLFRKEGQNVTLSCEQNLNHDAMYWYRQDPGQGLRLIYYSQIVNDFQKGDIAEGYSVSREKKESFPLTVTSAQKNPTAFYLCASSWTGGRNTEAFFGQGTRLTVV.

The chain carries TRBV3-1 (or the pseudogene TRBV3-2) and TRBJ1-1, with D unclear. Trimming took 4 bases from V and 6 from J, leaving 12 bases between them. The CDR3 has 13 amino acids. Per germline, CDR1 LGHDT and CDR2 YNNKEL (reference sequence). This chain's CDR3 is CASSPRESSEAFF. CDR3 coding DNA: TGTGCCAGCAGCCCCCGAGAGAGTTCTGAAGCTTTCTTT.

The sample holds one count of this clone. The gene calls are TRBV11-2 and TRBJ2-7; 7 bases are shared with TRBD1. Looked up from germline, CDR1 is SGHAT and CDR2 is FQNNGV. J gave up 6 bases and V 5 bases, and 4 bases lay outside the gene matches. The CDR3 consists of 12 residues. CDR3 DNA: TGTGCCAGCAGCCTGACAGGGATCGAGCAGTACTTC. Its translation is CASSLTGIEQYF.

The rearrangement joins TRBV6-2 or TRBV6-3 to TRBJ1-4, with TRBD1 identical over 7 bases. With V trimmed by 6 bases and J by 8 bases, 12 bases remained unmatched. The CDR3 spans 15 residues. Germline loops: CDR1 MNHEY, CDR2 SVGEGT. DNA of the CDR3: TGTGCCAGCAGCCTGACATCGACAGGGTTCGAAAAACTGTTTTTT. Its protein product is CASSLTSTGFEKLFF.

V and J are TRBV10-3 and TRBJ1-5, with 10 bases aligning to TRBD1. Germline lookup yields CDR1 ENHRY and CDR2 SYGVKD. Unmatched junction bases numbered 7, after V lost 5 bases and J lost 3 bases. This CDR3 region has 16 residues. The CDR3 is CAISKGQGTSNQPQHF. CDR3 DNA sequence: TGTGCCATCAGTAAGGGACAGGGGACTTCCAATCAGCCCCAGCATTTT.

V and J are TRBV19 and TRBJ1-6; 9 nucleotides agree with TRBD1. The CDR3 length is 14 residues. The V and J ends lost 9 bases and 5 bases, in that order; junction bases with no gene match: 5. Germline V CDR1 and CDR2: LNHDA, SQIVND (reference sequence). The CDR3 spells CASRTGVDNSPLHF. The CDR3 DNA reads TGTGCCAGCCGGACAGGGGTGGATAATTCACCCCTCCACTTT.

The chain links TRBV19 to TRBJ1-1; possible D gene TRBD1, 6 bases. The CDR3 contains 15 residues. Trimming stripped 2 bases from V and 5 bases from J, with 15 bases between. Looked up from germline, CDR1 is LNHDA and CDR2 is SQIVND (reference sequence). CDR3 region: CASSIIPQGSTEAFF. The CDR3 DNA sequence: TGTGCCAGTAGTATAATCCCCCAGGGGTCGACTGAAGCTTTCTTT.

The chain employs TRBV20-1 and TRBJ2-7; 8 bases are a match to TRBD2. CDR1 and CDR2 (germline): DFQATT, SNEGSKA (reference sequence). CDR3 length: 14 amino acids. Losses at the gene ends were 3 bases for V and 5 bases for J; bases not matched to a gene: 9. Here the CDR3 DNA reads TGCAGTGCTAGTCCGTCTGTCGGGGGGGACGAGCAGTACTTC. Encoded protein: CSASPSVGGDEQYF.

The chain carries TRBV6-2 or TRBV6-3 and TRBJ2-3, with 7 bases lining up with TRBD2. Germline V gene data show CDR1 as MNHEY and CDR2 as SVGEGT. There are 14 residues in the CDR3. Trimming removed 4 bases from V and 5 bases from J; junction bases left unmatched: 6. The CDR3 DNA reads as TGTGCCAGCAGTTTGGGAGGGCCAATAGATACGCAGTATTTT. This gives the protein CASSLGGPIDTQYF.

This sequence joins TRBV28 and TRBJ1-5; the D gene is possibly TRBD1 (5 bases). Germline CDR1 and CDR2: MDHEN and SYDVKM. The germline V and J ends were trimmed by 8 bases and 9 bases, with 14 bases remaining between them. This CDR3 spans 12 amino acids. In DNA form, the CDR3 reads TGTGCCAGCTCGGGGGGGACGGGGCCCCAGCATTTT. This translates into CASSGGTGPQHF.

J is TRBJ2-2 and V is TRBV19; TRBD2 matches at 13 bases. The junction had 7 bases not matched to a gene; V was cut back by 1 base and J by 5 bases. The CDR3 consists of 18 residues. Germline CDR1 LNHDA, CDR2 SQIVND (reference sequence). The CDR3 DNA is TGTGCCAGTAGTATAGGACTAGCGGGGGGCCTTATTACCGGGGAGCTGTTTTTT. Residues: CASSIGLAGGLITGELFF.

The CDR3 sequence: CATSDPGQANGYTF. The CDR3 DNA is TGTGCCACCAGTGACCCGGGACAGGCTAATGGCTACACCTTC. The chain joins TRBV24-1 to TRBJ1-2, with 8 positions matching TRBD1. Germline assignment: CDR1 KGHDR and CDR2 SFDVKD. V was pared by 4 bases and J by 6 bases, with 6 bases of the junction left unmatched. The CDR3 consists of 14 residues.

J is TRBJ1-4 and V is TRBV7-2; possibly TRBD1 for D (5 bases). Between the trimmed V and J ends, which lost 1 base and 10 bases, there was a span of 10 bases. CDR1 is SGHTA and CDR2 is FQGNSA in the germline V gene. The CDR3 has 13 amino acids. CDR3: CASSLGEGRKLFF. CDR3 coding DNA: TGTGCCAGCAGCTTAGGGGAGGGGAGAAAACTGTTTTTT.

This rearrangement joins TRBV28 to TRBJ1-2; 11 nucleotides line up with TRBD1. The germline gives CDR1 MDHEN, CDR2 SYDVKM. The CDR3 is 14 amino acids. Unmatched junction bases numbered 4, after V lost 3 bases and J lost 7 bases. Written as DNA, the CDR3 is TGTGCCAGCAGTTTGGAGGGACAGGGGGTTGGCTACACCTTC. Encoded protein: CASSLEGQGVGYTF.